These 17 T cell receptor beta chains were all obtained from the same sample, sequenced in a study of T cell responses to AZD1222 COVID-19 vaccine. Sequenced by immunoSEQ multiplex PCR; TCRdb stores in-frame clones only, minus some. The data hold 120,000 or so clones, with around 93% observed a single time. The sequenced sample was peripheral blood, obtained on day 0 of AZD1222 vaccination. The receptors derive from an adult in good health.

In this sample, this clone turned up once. For the CDR3, the DNA is TGTGCCACCGCAAGGGGGGAGGGCAATGAGCAGTTCTTC. Its translation is CATARGEGNEQFF. The chain uses TRBV11-2 and TRBJ2-1; TRBD2 is a possible D gene (7 bases). The CDR3 covers 13 residues. In germline, CDR1 is SGHAT, CDR2 FQNNGV. V was pared by 10 bases and J by 6 bases, with 16 bases between. The complete variable domain, with remaining parts taken from reference TRBV11-2 and TRBJ2-1, reads EAGVAQSPRYKIIEKRQSVAFWCNPISGHATLYWYQQILGQGPKLLIQFQNNGVVDDSQLPKDRFSAERLKGVDSTLKIQPAKLEDSAVYLCATARGEGNEQFFGPGTRLTVL.

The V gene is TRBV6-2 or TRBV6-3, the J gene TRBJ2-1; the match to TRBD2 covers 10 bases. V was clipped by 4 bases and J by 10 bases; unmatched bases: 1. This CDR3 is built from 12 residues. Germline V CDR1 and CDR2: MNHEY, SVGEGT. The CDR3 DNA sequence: TGTGCCAGCAGTTTGACTAGCGGGGAGCAGTTCTTC. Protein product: CASSLTSGEQFF.

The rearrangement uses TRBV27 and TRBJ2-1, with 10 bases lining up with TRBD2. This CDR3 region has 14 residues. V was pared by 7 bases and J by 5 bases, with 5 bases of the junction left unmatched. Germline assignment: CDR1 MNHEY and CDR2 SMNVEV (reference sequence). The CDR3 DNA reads TGTGCCAGCAAGAAGGGACTAGCGAACAATGAGCAGTTCTTC. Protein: CASKKGLANNEQFF.

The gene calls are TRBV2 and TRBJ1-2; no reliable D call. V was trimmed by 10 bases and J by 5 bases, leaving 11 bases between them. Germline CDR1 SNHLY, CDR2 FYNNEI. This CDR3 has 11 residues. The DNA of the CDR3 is TGTGCCACTCAAGGAGGTTATGGCTACACCTTC. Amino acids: CATQGGYGYTF. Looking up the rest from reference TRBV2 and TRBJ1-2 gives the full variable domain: EPEVTQTPSHQVTQMGQEVILRCVPISNHLYFYWYRQILGQKVEFLVSFYNNEISEKSEIFDDQFSVERPDGSNFTLKIRSTKLEDSAMYFCATQGGYGYTFGSGTRLTVV.

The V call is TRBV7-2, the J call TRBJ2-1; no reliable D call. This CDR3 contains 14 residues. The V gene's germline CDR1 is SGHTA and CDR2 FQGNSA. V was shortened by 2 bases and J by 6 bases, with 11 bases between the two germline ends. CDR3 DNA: TGTGCCAGCAGCTTACGAGTCGTCGGCAATGAGCAGTTCTTC. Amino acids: CASSLRVVGNEQFF.

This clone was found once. The CDR3 nucleotides are TGTGCCAGCAGTCTGTATAGCGGGAGAGGGGGGGGTGAGCAGTTCTTC. This sequence encodes CASSLYSGRGGGEQFF. V is TRBV27 and J is TRBJ2-1; 9 bases fit TRBD2. CDR3 length equals 16 residues. Unmatched junction bases numbered 14, after V lost 5 bases and J lost 9 bases. Germline V CDR1 and CDR2: MNHEY, SMNVEV (reference sequence).

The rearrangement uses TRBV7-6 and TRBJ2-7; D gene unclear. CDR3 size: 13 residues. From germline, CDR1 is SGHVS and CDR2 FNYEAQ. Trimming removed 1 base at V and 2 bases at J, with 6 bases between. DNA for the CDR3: TGTGCCAGCAGCTTAGACGAACCCTACGAGCAGTACTTC. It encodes CASSLDEPYEQYF.

This chain's CDR3 is CAWKQGYANYGYTF. In nucleotides, the CDR3 is TGTGCCTGGAAACAGGGGTATGCTAACTATGGCTACACCTTC. The chain couples TRBV30 to TRBJ1-2; 7 positions agree with TRBD1. CDR3 length: 14 residues. With V trimmed by 4 bases and J by 0 bases, 5 bases remained unmatched. From germline, CDR1 is GTSNPN and CDR2 SVGIG (reference sequence).

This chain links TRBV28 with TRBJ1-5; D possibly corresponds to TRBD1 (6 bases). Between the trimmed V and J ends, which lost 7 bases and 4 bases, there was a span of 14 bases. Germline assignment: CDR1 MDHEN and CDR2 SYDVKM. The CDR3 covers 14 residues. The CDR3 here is CASTRDIGNQPQHF. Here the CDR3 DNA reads TGTGCCAGCACCAGGGACATCGGGAATCAGCCCCAGCATTTT.

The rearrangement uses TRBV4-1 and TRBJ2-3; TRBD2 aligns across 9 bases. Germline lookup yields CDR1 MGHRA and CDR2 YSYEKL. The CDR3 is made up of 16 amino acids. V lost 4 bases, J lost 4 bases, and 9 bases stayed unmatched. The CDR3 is CASSRVAGGRPDTQYF. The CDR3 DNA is TGCGCCAGCAGCCGCGTCGCGGGAGGGCGTCCAGATACGCAGTATTTT.

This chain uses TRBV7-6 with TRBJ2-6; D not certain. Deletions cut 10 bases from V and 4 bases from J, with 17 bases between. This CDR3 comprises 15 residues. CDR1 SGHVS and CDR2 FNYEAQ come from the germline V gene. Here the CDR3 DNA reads TGTGCCACCAACGAGGTTTTAGCCGGGGCCAACGTCCTGACTTTC. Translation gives CATNEVLAGANVLTF.

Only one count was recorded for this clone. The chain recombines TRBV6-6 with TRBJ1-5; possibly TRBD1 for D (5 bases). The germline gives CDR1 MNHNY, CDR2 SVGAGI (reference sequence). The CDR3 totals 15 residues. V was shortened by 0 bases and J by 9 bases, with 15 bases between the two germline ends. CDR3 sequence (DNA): TGTGCCAGCAGTTACTCGAACACAGGATTAAGGCCCCAGCATTTT. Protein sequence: CASSYSNTGLRPQHF.

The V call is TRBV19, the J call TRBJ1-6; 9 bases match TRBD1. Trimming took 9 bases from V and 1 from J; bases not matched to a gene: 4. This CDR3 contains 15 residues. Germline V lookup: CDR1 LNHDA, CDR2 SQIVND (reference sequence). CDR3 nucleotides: TGTGCCAGCCGGGACAGGGAGTCCTATAATTCACCCCTCCACTTT. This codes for CASRDRESYNSPLHF.

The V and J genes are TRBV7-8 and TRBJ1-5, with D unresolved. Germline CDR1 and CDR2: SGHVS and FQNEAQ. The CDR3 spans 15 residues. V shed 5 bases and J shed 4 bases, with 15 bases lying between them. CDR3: CASSPGREGNQPQHF. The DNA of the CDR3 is TGTGCCAGCAGCCCCGGGAGGGAGGGAAATCAGCCCCAGCATTTT.

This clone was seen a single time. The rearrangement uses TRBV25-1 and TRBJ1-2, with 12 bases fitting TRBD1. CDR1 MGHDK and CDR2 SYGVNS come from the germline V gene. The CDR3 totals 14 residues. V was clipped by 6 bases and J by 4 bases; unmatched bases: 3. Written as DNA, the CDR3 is TGTGCCAGCAGAGGGACAGGGGGCGGCTATGGCTACACCTTC. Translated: CASRGTGGGYGYTF.

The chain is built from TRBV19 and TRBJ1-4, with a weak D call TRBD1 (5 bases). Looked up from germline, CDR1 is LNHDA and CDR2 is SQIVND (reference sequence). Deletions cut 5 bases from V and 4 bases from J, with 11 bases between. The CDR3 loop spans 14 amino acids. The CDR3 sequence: CASSALGGNEKLFF. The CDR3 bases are TGTGCCAGTAGTGCTTTGGGGGGTAATGAAAAACTGTTTTTT.

CDR3 amino acids: CASSFYRDRGYEQYF. The CDR3 bases are TGTGCCAGCAGCTTTTACCGGGACAGGGGGTACGAGCAGTACTTC. V is TRBV7-2 and J is TRBJ2-7; TRBD1 agrees at 11 bases. This CDR3 comprises 15 residues. V dropped 3 bases and J dropped 4; count of bases not matched to a gene: 5. Germline V gene data show CDR1 as SGHTA and CDR2 as FQGNSA.